These 4 T cell receptor beta chains share one sample of origin, sequenced in a study of blood T cell repertoires in COVID-19. The repertoire was sequenced with immunoSEQ multiplex PCR; TCRdb's copy has only in-frame clones and lacks some. This sample has approximately 240,000 clones, with approximately 90% found just once. The sample comprised PBMCs or T cells enriched from blood (not recorded which). The receptor source for this set is a woman aged 18-29 years who had recovered from COVID-19.

CDR3 in DNA: TGTGCCAGCAGCGAGGGGGCGGTAGGACTTTACGAGCAGTACTTC. As protein: CASSEGAVGLYEQYF. The chain has TRBV9 and TRBJ2-7; TRBD1 aligns across 7 bases. Germline loops: CDR1 SGDLS, CDR2 YYNGEE. V shed 3 bases, J shed 4 bases, and the junction held 10 bases outside the gene matches. The CDR3 extends over 15 amino acids.

The J gene is TRBJ2-1, the V gene TRBV4-1, with a possible D match to TRBD2 (6 bases). Trimming removed 4 bases at V and 7 bases at J, with 11 bases between. The CDR3 contains 13 residues. Germline CDR1 reads MGHRA; CDR2 reads YSYEKL. CDR3: CASSPPGRNEQFF. In nucleotides, the CDR3 is TGCGCCAGCAGCCCCCCGGGGAGGAATGAGCAGTTCTTC.

This chain connects TRBV5-4 to TRBJ2-7, with 7 positions matching TRBD2. This CDR3 has 15 residues. Unmatched junction bases numbered 6, after V lost 1 base and J lost 2 bases. Germline assignment: CDR1 SGHNT and CDR2 YYREEE (reference sequence). The CDR3 nucleotides read TGTGCCAGCAGCTTGCCCGGGGGGAGGGCCTACGAGCAGTACTTC. It is translated as CASSLPGGRAYEQYF.

The rearrangement joins TRBV14 to TRBJ2-1; D may be TRBD2 (6 bases). The CDR3 runs to 14 residues. V was clipped by 4 bases and J by 4 bases, with 11 bases between them. Germline V gives CDR1 SGHDN, CDR2 FVKESK. As DNA, the CDR3 is TGTGCCAGCAGCCGGGACTGGGGTTACAATGAGCAGTTCTTC. Translation gives CASSRDWGYNEQFF. Supplemented by reference TRBV14 and TRBJ2-1, the full variable domain reads EAGVTQFPSHSVIEKGQTVTLRCDPISGHDNLYWYRRVMGKEIKFLLHFVKESKQDESGMPNNRFLAERTGGTYSTLKVQPAELEDSGVYFCASSRDWGYNEQFFGPGTRLTVL.